This TCR beta chain was recovered during a study of glioma-infiltrating T cells. Findings and limits, study-wide: Tissue-blood divergence was below expectation in non-neoplastic patients, above in gliomas. Very few CDR3 sequences were shared between tissue and blood.

About this clonotype itself: Its specificity is unknown. A read error may produce the germline difference seen at one junction end.

The iRepertoire nested amplicon-rescue multiplex PCR amplified TCR alpha and beta CDR3s from RNA. One-step reverse transcription and amplification started from roughly 100-400 ng of tissue mRNA or PBMC total RNA. TCRdb reprocessed the multiplex PCR reads via MiXCR and lists one record per CDR3 protein. The sample lists 160,000 or so distinct CDR3 sequences; around 45% were seen once. Looked up from germline, CDR1 is DFQATT and CDR2 is SNEGSKA (reference sequence). The CDR3 has 13 residues. The chain carries TRBV20-1 and TRBJ2-1; TRBD2 matches at 10 bases. The DNA end is a closer match to TRBJ2-7, so the J assignment may be wrong. The sequence came from a human donor with low-grade glioma or glioblastoma, undergoing nonglioma brain surgery, or in good health (not recorded which). The sequenced sample consisted of glioma tissue, nonneoplastic brain tissue, or PBMCs (not recorded which). CDR3 in DNA: TGCTGTGCATCAGCGGGAGGGACAGATGAGCAGTACTTC. Encoded protein: CCASAGGTDEQYF.